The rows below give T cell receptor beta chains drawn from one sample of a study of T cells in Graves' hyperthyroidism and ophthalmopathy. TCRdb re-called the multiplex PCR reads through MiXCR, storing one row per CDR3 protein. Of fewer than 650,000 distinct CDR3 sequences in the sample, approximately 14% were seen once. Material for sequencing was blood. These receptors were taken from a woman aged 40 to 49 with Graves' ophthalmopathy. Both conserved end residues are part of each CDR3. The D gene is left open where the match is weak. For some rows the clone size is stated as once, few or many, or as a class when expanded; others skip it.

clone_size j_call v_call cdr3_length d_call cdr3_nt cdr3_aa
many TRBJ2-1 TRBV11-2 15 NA TGTGCCAGCAGCTCTGGCAGCCAAGTCTACAATGAGCAGTTCTTC CASSSGSQVYNEQFF
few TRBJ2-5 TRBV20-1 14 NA TGCAGTGCCGGAGGGACGTTGGAAAAGCAGACCCAGTACTTC CSAGGTLEKQTQYF
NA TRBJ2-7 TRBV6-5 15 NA TGTGCCAGCAGTTACGGGGGTGTAGGCATCTACGAGCAGTACTTC CASSYGGVGIYEQYF
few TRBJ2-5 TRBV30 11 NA TGTGCCTGGAGTGGGATAGAGACCCAGTACTTC CAWSGIETQYF
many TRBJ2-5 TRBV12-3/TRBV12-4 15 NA TGTGCCAGCAGCTCCTTAGGACCAGAAAAAGAGACCCAGTACTTC CASSSLGPEKETQYF
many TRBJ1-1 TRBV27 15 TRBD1 TGTGCCAGCAGTTCAAGACAGGGTGGGCGCACTGAAGCTTTCTTT CASSSRQGGRTEAFF
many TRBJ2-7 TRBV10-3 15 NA TGTGCCATCAGTGAACCCCGGGCCCTGAAAGGCGAGCAGTACTTC CAISEPRALKGEQYF
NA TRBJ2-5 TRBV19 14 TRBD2 TGTGCCAGTAACGGAGTAGCGGGGGGAAAGACCCAGTACTTC CASNGVAGGKTQYF
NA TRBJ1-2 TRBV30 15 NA TGTGCCTGGAGTGTAGGGGGTAACGATCTCTATGGCTACACCTTC CAWSVGGNDLYGYTF
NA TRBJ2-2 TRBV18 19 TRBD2 TGTGCCAGCTCACCACGGTTTGTAGGAGCGGGACCGAACACCGGGGAGCTGTTTTTT CASSPRFVGAGPNTGELFF
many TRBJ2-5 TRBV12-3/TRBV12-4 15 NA TGTGCCAGCAGTTTAAGAGGGAGCCATCAAGAGACCCAGTACTTC CASSLRGSHQETQYF
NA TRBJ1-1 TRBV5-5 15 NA TGTGCCAGCAGCCCACGGGGGAATGGGTACACTGAAGCTTTCTTT CASSPRGNGYTEAFF
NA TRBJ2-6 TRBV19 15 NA TGTGCCAGTAGTATTCAAGACTCTGGGGCCAACGTCCTGACTTTC CASSIQDSGANVLTF
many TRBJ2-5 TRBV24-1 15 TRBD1 TGTGCCACCAGTGATTCCGGGACAGGCGGTGAGACCCAGTACTTC CATSDSGTGGETQYF
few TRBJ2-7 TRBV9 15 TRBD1 TGTGCCAGCAGCGTAGAAGGACAGGGTCCCCACGAGCAGTACTTC CASSVEGQGPHEQYF
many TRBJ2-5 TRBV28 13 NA TGTGCCAGCAGTTTAGGGGGTGGAGAGACCCAGTACTTC CASSLGGGETQYF
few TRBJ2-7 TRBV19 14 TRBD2 TGTGCCAGTAAGGCTAGCGGGAGCTCCTACGAGCAGTACTTC CASKASGSSYEQYF
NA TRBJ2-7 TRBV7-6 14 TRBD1 TGTGCCAGCAGCTCCACCGGGACAGGGCGCGAGCAGTACTTC CASSSTGTGREQYF
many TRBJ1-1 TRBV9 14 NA TGTGCCAGCAGCGTAGTGACGGGGAGGACTGAAGCTTTCTTT CASSVVTGRTEAFF
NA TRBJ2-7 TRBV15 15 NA TGTGCCACCAGCAGAGACAGGGAAGGGACCGACGAGCAGTACTTC CATSRDREGTDEQYF
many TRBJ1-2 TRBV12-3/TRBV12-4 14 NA TGTGCCAGCACCCCGCGGACAGACCTTTATGGCTACACCTTC CASTPRTDLYGYTF
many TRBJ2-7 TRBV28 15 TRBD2 TGTGCCAGCAGTCCACTTTTAGCGGGATTGGGTGAGCAGTACTTC CASSPLLAGLGEQYF
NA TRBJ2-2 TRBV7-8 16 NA TGTGCCAGCAGCCAACCCCGGACCCCGGGCACCGGGGAGCTGTTTTTT CASSQPRTPGTGELFF
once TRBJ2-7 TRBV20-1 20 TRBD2 TGCAGTGCTAGGCCAACTCCCGGGACTAGCGGAATAACGTACTCCTACGAGCAGTACTTC CSARPTPGTSGITYSYEQYF
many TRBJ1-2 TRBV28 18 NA TGTGCCAGCAGTCTCTTACGACCCGGAAAAATCGGCAACTATGGCTACACCTTC CASSLLRPGKIGNYGYTF
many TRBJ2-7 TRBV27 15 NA TGTGCCAGCAGTCTGCGGGCAGGGGAAAAGAACGAGCAGTACTTC CASSLRAGEKNEQYF
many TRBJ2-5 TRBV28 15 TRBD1 TGTGCCAGCAGTTTAGCGGGGACAGGGGAAGAGACCCAGTACTTC CASSLAGTGEETQYF
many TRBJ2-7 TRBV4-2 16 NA TGTGCCAGCAGCCTCGATGGGACGGCTGTTCGTTCCGAGCAGTACTTC CASSLDGTAVRSEQYF
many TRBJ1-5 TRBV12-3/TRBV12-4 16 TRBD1 TGTGCCAGCAGAATACGGGACAGGGGAATTGATCAGCCCCAGCATTTT CASRIRDRGIDQPQHF
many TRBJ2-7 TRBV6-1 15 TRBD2 TGTGCCAGCAGAAAGAGCGGGGAGGGCTCCTACGAGCAGTACTTC CASRKSGEGSYEQYF
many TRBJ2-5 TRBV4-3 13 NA TGCGCCAGCAGCCACGACAGGAAAGAGACCCAGTACTTC CASSHDRKETQYF
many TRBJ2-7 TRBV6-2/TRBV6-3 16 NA TGTGCCAGCAGTTTCGGAAAGGCCAGACGGTCGAACGAGCAGTACTTC CASSFGKARRSNEQYF
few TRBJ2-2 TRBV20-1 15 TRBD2 TGCAGTGCTAGAGGCGGGAGGGTGAACACCGGGGAGCTGTTTTTT CSARGGRVNTGELFF
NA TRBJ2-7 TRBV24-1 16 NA TGTGCCACCAGTGACTCTGGACAATCAACTCCCTACGAGCAGTACTTC CATSDSGQSTPYEQYF
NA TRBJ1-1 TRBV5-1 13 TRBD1 TGCGCCAGCAGCCCCCAGGGACAGCGGGAAGCTTTCTTT CASSPQGQREAFF
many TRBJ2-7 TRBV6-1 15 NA TGTGCCAGCAGTGAAGCGACTGGGGGTGCGTACGAGCAGTACTTC CASSEATGGAYEQYF
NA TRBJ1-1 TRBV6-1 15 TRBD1 TGTGCCAGCAGCATAGGGACAGAGCGGAACACTGAAGCTTTCTTT CASSIGTERNTEAFF
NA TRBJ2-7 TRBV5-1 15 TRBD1 TGCGCCAGCAGTCATGACAGGGGGCGCAGTTACGAGCAGTACTTC CASSHDRGRSYEQYF
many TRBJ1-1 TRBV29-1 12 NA TGCAGCGTTATGGTCCCGAACACTGAAGCTTTCTTT CSVMVPNTEAFF
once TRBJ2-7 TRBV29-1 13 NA TGCAGCGTTGCATTAGGGGTATCCTACGAGCAGTACTTC CSVALGVSYEQYF
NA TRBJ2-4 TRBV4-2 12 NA TGTGCCAGCAGCCAATATGCAAACATTCAGTACTTC CASSQYANIQYF
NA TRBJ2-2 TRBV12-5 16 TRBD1 TGTGCTAGTGGTTTGGTTATGACAGGGGGGGCCGGGGAGCTGTTTTTT CASGLVMTGGAGELFF
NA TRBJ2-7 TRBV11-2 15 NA TGTGCCAGCAACCAAATTGGGGGACAATCGAGCGAGCAGTACTTC CASNQIGGQSSEQYF
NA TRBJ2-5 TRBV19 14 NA TGTGCCAGTAGGGGCCGTGGGTACCAAGAGACCCAGTACTTC CASRGRGYQETQYF
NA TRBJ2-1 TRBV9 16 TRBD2 TGTGCCAGCAGCACGACTAGCCTTGGCTCCTACAATGAGCAGTTCTTC CASSTTSLGSYNEQFF
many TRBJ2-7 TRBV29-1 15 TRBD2 TGCAGCGTTTCAGTTTCGGCTAGCGGCCCCTACGAGCAGTACTTC CSVSVSASGPYEQYF
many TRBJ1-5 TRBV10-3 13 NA TGTGCCATCCGGAACAGGGCGGATCAGCCCCAGCATTTT CAIRNRADQPQHF
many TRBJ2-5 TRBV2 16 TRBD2 TGTGCCAGCAGTGGAAGAAGGACTAGCTACCAAGAGACCCAGTACTTC CASSGRRTSYQETQYF
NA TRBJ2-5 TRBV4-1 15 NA TGCGCCAGCAGCCGGTCAGGGCACGGCCAAGAGACCCAGTACTTC CASSRSGHGQETQYF
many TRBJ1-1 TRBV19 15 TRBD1 TGTGCCAGTAGTATACTGGGACAGACGAACACTGAAGCTTTCTTT CASSILGQTNTEAFF
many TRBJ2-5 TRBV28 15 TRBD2 TGTGCCAGCAGTTTGGGACTAGCGGCCCCGGAGACCCAGTACTTC CASSLGLAAPETQYF
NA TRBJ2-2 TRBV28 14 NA TGTGCCAGCAGTCTCCGGCTAATTGGGGGGGAGCTGTTTTTT CASSLRLIGGELFF
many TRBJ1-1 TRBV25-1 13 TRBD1 TGTGCCAGCAGTGAATGGGAGGGGGCCGAAGCTTTCTTT CASSEWEGAEAFF
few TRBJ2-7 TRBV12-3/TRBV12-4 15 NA TGTGCCTCATCAGGTCTGGGGGTTAGAACTTACGAGCAGTACTTC CASSGLGVRTYEQYF
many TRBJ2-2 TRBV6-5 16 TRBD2 TGTGCCAGCAGCCTTTCTAGCGGGGGGAACACCGGGGAGCTGTTTTTT CASSLSSGGNTGELFF
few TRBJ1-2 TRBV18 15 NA TGTGCCAGCTCACCACCGGGAGTCACTAACTATGGCTACACCTTC CASSPPGVTNYGYTF
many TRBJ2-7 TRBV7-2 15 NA TGTGCCAGCAGCTTTGTTGAGCGGGTGTACTACGAGCAGTACTTC CASSFVERVYYEQYF
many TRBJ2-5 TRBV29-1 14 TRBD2 TGCAGCGTTGGACTAGCGGGCGGGCAAGAGACCCAGTACTTC CSVGLAGGQETQYF
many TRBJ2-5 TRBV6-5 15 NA TGTGCCAGCACTAGACTCTCCCTGGGCCAAGAGACCCAGTACTTC CASTRLSLGQETQYF
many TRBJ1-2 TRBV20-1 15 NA TGCAGTGCTAGAGATTTAGCAGACCCCGACTATGGCTACACCTTC CSARDLADPDYGYTF